One sample yielded the 16 T cell receptor beta chains listed below, sequenced in a study of patients and donors after allogeneic stem cell transplantation. TCRdb used MiXCR to reprocess the RT-PCR reads, holding one entry per CDR3 protein. Counted here are under 30,000 distinct CDR3 sequences, roughly 30% occurring once; the ten biggest clones make up less than 60%. The sequencing input was blood, either unsorted or a sorted T cell fraction (not recorded which). The source is a human donor who was either an allogeneic HSCT recipient or a stem cell or donor lymphocyte infusion donor (not recorded which). It is not recorded whose cells these are; they may come from a transplant donor.

This chain joins TRBV5-1 and TRBJ2-1; TRBD1 aligns across 9 bases. The CDR3 is made up of 16 amino acids. In germline, CDR1 is SGHRS, CDR2 YFSETQ. Losses at the gene ends were 3 bases for V and 4 bases for J; bases not matched to a gene: 8. DNA of the CDR3: TGCGCCAGCAGCTCCCTCGGACAGGGGTCATACAATGAGCAGTTCTTC. Amino acids: CASSSLGQGSYNEQFF.

The chain's CDR3 is CAVGSPRGRANYGYTF. CDR3 nucleotide sequence: TGTGCCGTCGGGTCCCCGAGGGGCAGAGCTAACTATGGCTACACCTTC. The rearrangement joins TRBV27 to TRBJ1-2; possibly TRBD1 for D (5 bases). V lost 11 bases to trimming and J lost 0 bases, with 22 bases between them. Germline values: CDR1 MNHEY, CDR2 SMNVEV (reference sequence). The CDR3 has 16 amino acids.

In its sample, this clonotype was seen many times. The CDR3 DNA reads as TGCAGTGCTCTCGAGAGGGGTATTGGGTACAATCAGCCCCAGCATTTT. The encoded protein is CSALERGIGYNQPQHF. The chain recombines TRBV20-1 with TRBJ1-5, with D perhaps matching TRBD1 (5 bases). This CDR3 has 16 amino acids. Germline CDR1 is DFQATT and CDR2 is SNEGSKA (reference sequence). The V and J ends lost 5 bases and 3 bases respectively, with 20 bases between them.

This chain links TRBV7-2 with TRBJ1-5; D remains unclear. This CDR3 is built from 15 residues. Trimming removed 1 base at V and 0 bases at J, with 7 bases between. Germline CDR1 is SGHTA and CDR2 is FQGNSA. CDR3 amino acids: CASSLEGYSNQPQHF. DNA of the CDR3: TGTGCCAGCAGCTTAGAAGGGTATAGCAATCAGCCCCAGCATTTT.

The sample holds a few counts of this clonotype. The chain is built from TRBV5-1 and TRBJ1-4; 7 nucleotides agree with TRBD1. The V gene end was trimmed by 4 bases and the J gene end by 2 bases; junction bases not matched to a gene: 5. In germline, CDR1 is SGHRS, CDR2 YFSETQ. This CDR3 is 15 amino acids long. The CDR3 DNA sequence: TGCGCCAGCAGCCCCGAACAGGGGACTAATGAAAAACTGTTTTTT. As protein: CASSPEQGTNEKLFF.

This clonotype has more than one count but fewer than ten. V usage is TRBV20-1 and J usage is TRBJ1-1, with no clear D. Germline lookup yields CDR1 DFQATT and CDR2 SNEGSKA (reference sequence). This CDR3 has 11 amino acids. V was cut by 7 bases and J by 3 bases, with 9 bases left in between. Written as DNA, the CDR3 is TGCAGTGTCCCAACGGACACTGAAGCTTTCTTT. Encoded protein: CSVPTDTEAFF.

The chain employs TRBV11-2 and TRBJ1-2; the D is unclear. The V end was cut by 1 base, the J end by 3 bases, with 9 bases between. Germline CDR1 SGHAT, CDR2 FQNNGV. There are 14 residues in the CDR3. The CDR3 DNA reads as TGTGCCAGCAGCTTAGTAGGACGGGACTATGGCTACACCTTC. Residues: CASSLVGRDYGYTF.

This clonotype was detected ten times or more. This chain links TRBV4-3 with TRBJ1-1; D may be TRBD1 (6 bases). Trimming stripped 1 base from V and 4 bases from J, with 13 bases between. The CDR3 spans 15 residues. From germline, CDR1 is LGHNA and CDR2 YSLEER. DNA of the CDR3: TGCGCCAGCAGCCAAGCCGGGACAAGCACCACTGAAGCTTTCTTT. Translated: CASSQAGTSTTEAFF.

The chain recombines TRBV11-2 with TRBJ1-2, with 8 nucleotides matching TRBD1. The CDR3 length is 15 residues. Trimming at V came to 5 bases and at J to 6 bases, leaving 11 bases not matched to a gene. Germline V CDR1 and CDR2: SGHAT, FQNNGV. The CDR3 coding sequence is TGTGCCAGCAGCCGAACCCCTGACAGGGGCGATGGCTACACCTTC. This sequence encodes CASSRTPDRGDGYTF.

The gene calls are TRBV20-1 and TRBJ1-1, with D perhaps matching TRBD1 (6 bases). CDR1 is DFQATT, CDR2 SNEGSKA, per germline (reference sequence). The CDR3 runs to 13 residues. The germline V and J ends were trimmed by 5 bases and 2 bases, with 12 bases remaining between them. CDR3 nucleotides: TGCAGTGCTCCGGGACACCTCAACACTGAAGCTTTCTTT. Its protein is CSAPGHLNTEAFF.

The V call is TRBV29-1, the J call TRBJ1-2, with D perhaps matching TRBD1 (5 bases). The germline V and J ends were trimmed by 2 bases and 6 bases, with 10 bases remaining between them. CDR1 and CDR2 (germline): SQVTM, ANQGSEA. The CDR3 is 12 residues long. CDR3 in DNA: TGCAGCGTTGAAAACAGGTTTGATGGCTACACCTTC. Protein sequence: CSVENRFDGYTF.

The chain joins TRBV3-1 to TRBJ2-1; 7 bases match TRBD2. With V trimmed by 0 bases and J by 7 bases, 9 bases remained unmatched. This CDR3 comprises 16 residues. Germline values: CDR1 LGHDT, CDR2 YNNKEL (reference sequence). The CDR3 is CASSQEGRGKRNEQFF. The CDR3 region has the DNA TGTGCCAGCAGCCAAGAGGGGCGGGGGAAGAGGAATGAGCAGTTCTTC.

The rearrangement links TRBV7-3 to TRBJ2-5, with TRBD1 as a possible D gene (5 bases). This CDR3 spans 14 amino acids. Looked up from germline, CDR1 is SGHTA and CDR2 is FQGTGA. V was shortened by 5 bases and J by 1 base, with 11 bases between the two germline ends. Here the CDR3 DNA reads TGTGCCAGCAGCCCCCGACAGATCCAAGAGACCCAGTACTTC. Translating it yields CASSPRQIQETQYF.

The genes are TRBV20-1 and TRBJ1-2; possibly TRBD1 for D (5 bases). CDR3 length: 13 residues. In germline, CDR1 is DFQATT, CDR2 SNEGSKA (reference sequence). V lost 3 bases and J lost 4, with 12 bases in between. The CDR3, as DNA: TGCAGTGCTAGGGATACAGGTCCCTATGGCTACACCTTC. Protein sequence: CSARDTGPYGYTF.

The chain links TRBV6-6 to TRBJ1-4; no clear D. The CDR3 totals 11 residues. Trimming shortened V by 2 bases and J by 8 bases, and 3 bases separated the two germline ends. Germline loops: CDR1 MNHNY, CDR2 SVGAGI (reference sequence). This CDR3 reads CASSYREKLFF. Here the CDR3 DNA reads TGTGCCAGCAGTTACCGGGAAAAACTGTTTTTT.

This clonotype was observed a handful of times. The V call is TRBV6-5, the J call TRBJ1-2; maybe TRBD1 (6 bases). The CDR3 is made up of 14 amino acids. Germline CDR1 is MNHEY and CDR2 is SVGAGI. Trimming left V 2 bases short and J 5 bases short, with 12 bases between. The CDR3: CASSYGGARYGYTF. In nucleotides, the CDR3 is TGTGCCAGCAGTTACGGGGGCGCGCGGTATGGCTACACCTTC.